The clone carrying this T cell receptor (beta chain) was counted a few times. Antigen: not known. As for time point: newly diagnosed GD, antithyroid drugs for less than 3 months. After RNA was extracted from PBMCs, the TCR library was made from it. These data originate in a study of regulatory T cells in long-lasting Graves disease. Broader study findings: Among samples with persistent disease, TRBV28, TRBJ1-2 and TRBJ2-5 were favored.

Building of the TCR beta libraries involved iRepertoire HTBI primers and Arm-PCR of CDR3 regions. TCRdb reanalysed the multiplex PCR reads using MiXCR and keeps one entry per CDR3 protein. The sample records approximately 490,000 distinct CDR3 sequences, 15% to 20% being singletons. CDR1 and CDR2 (germline): SGHRS, YFSETQ. CDR3 length: 18 residues. J was trimmed by 0 bases and V by 4 bases; bases with no gene match: 5. In addition, the sample was reused for a study of T cells in Graves' hyperthyroidism and ophthalmopathy.

The sample here was peripheral blood mononuclear cells (PBMCs), taken at new diagnosis, from a patient treated with antithyroid drugs. The clonotype comes from a man between 35 and 55 years old with Graves disease. The V call is TRBV5-1, the J call TRBJ2-1, with 15 bases fitting TRBD2. The CDR3 region has the DNA TGCGCCAGCAGCCCGGGGACTAGCGGGAGGATCTCCTACAATGAGCAGTTCTTC. Protein: CASSPGTSGRISYNEQFF.